Shown below are 22 T cell receptor beta chains from a single sample sequenced in a study of T cells after yellow fever vaccination. One entry per CDR3 protein, called by TCRdb with MiXCR from the 5' RACE reads. The profile shows some 110,000 distinct CDR3 sequences, about 7.4% of them singletons. The input for sequencing was CD4+ T cells sorted from PBMCs, taken 10 to 11 days after the first yellow fever vaccination. The receptors originated from a man between 18 and 35 years old who received the YFV17D yellow fever vaccine.

This clonotype appeared many times. The rearrangement uses TRBV7-2 and TRBJ2-3, with D hard to call. Trimming removed 3 bases from V and 2 bases from J, with 6 bases in between. The CDR3 is 13 residues long. The germline V gene encodes CDR1 SGHTA and CDR2 FQGNSA. The CDR3 DNA is TGTGCCAGCAGCTTGGGCTTCACAGATACGCAGTATTTT. This encodes CASSLGFTDTQYF.

A few counts support this clonotype. This chain uses TRBV29-1 with TRBJ2-3; tentative D call: TRBD1 (7 bases). Germline CDR1 SQVTM, CDR2 ANQGSEA. V was trimmed by 3 bases and J by 0 bases, leaving 16 bases between them. This CDR3 is built from 16 residues. CDR3 amino acids: CSVEGVRGVSTDTQYF. CDR3 DNA sequence: TGCAGCGTTGAGGGAGTCAGGGGGGTTAGCACAGATACGCAGTATTTT.

In its sample, this clonotype was seen many times. The gene calls are TRBV5-1 and TRBJ2-5; 7 nucleotides align to TRBD2. The V segment lost 2 bases and the J segment 2 bases; nucleotides outside the gene matches: 6. The CDR3 covers 15 residues. Germline CDR1 and CDR2: SGHRS and YFSETQ. The CDR3 DNA reads as TGCGCCAGCAGCTTTCTGGGGGGGGAACAAGAGACCCAGTACTTC. This encodes CASSFLGGEQETQYF. Based on the CDR3 plus reference TRBV5-1 and TRBJ2-5, the full variable domain is KAGVTQTPRYLIKTRGQQVTLSCSPISGHRSVSWYQQTPGQGLQFLFEYFSETQRNKGNFPGRFSGRQFSNSRSEMNVSTLELGDSALYLCASSFLGGEQETQYFGPGTRLLVL.

This clonotype was observed many times. V is TRBV5-1 and J is TRBJ2-1; 7 bases are shared with TRBD1. Trimming took 3 bases from V and 5 from J; bases not matched to a gene: 8. There are 15 residues in the CDR3. From germline, CDR1 is SGHRS and CDR2 YFSETQ. CDR3 coding DNA: TGCGCCAGCAGCTCCCAGGGGACAGCAGACAATGAGCAGTTCTTC. It codes for CASSSQGTADNEQFF.

A few counts support this clonotype. V gene TRBV19 combines with J gene TRBJ2-5; perhaps TRBD2 as D (7 bases). The CDR3 is 17 amino acids. Germline-derived CDR1 and CDR2 are LNHDA and SQIVND (reference sequence). V lost 2 bases and J lost 2, with 18 bases in between. Written as DNA, the CDR3 is TGTGCCAGTAGTATACGGGGGGCGAAAGGTGGGCAAGAGACCCAGTACTTC. This sequence encodes CASSIRGAKGGQETQYF.

This clonotype appeared many times. This chain connects TRBV5-1 to TRBJ1-1; D is perhaps TRBD1 (5 bases). Between the trimmed V and J ends, which lost 4 bases and 1 base, there was a span of 11 bases. Per germline, CDR1 SGHRS and CDR2 YFSETQ. CDR3 length equals 14 residues. The DNA for the CDR3 is TGCGCCAGCAGCCGCGGGACGGGGAACACTGAAGCTTTCTTT. This codes for CASSRGTGNTEAFF.

This clonotype was detected ten times or more. The rearrangement joins TRBV4-2 to TRBJ1-1, with a weak D call TRBD1 (6 bases). Germline CDR1 is LGHNA and CDR2 is YNFKEQ. The V end was cut by 1 base, the J end by 4 bases, with 19 bases between. This CDR3 comprises 17 residues. As DNA, the CDR3 is TGTGCCAGCAGCCAAGGAGGGGGAAGCAGGGTCGTCACTGAAGCTTTCTTT. It specifies CASSQGGGSRVVTEAFF.

This clonotype was counted many times. The CDR3 DNA reads as TGCGCCAGCAGAGGGACGTACCAAGAGACCCAGTACTTC. This gives the protein CASRGTYQETQYF. This rearrangement joins TRBV5-1 to TRBJ2-5; D could derive from TRBD1 or TRBD2 (5 bases each). V lost 5 bases and J 0 bases, leaving 8 bases between the germline ends. The CDR3 runs to 13 residues. Germline CDR1 SGHRS, CDR2 YFSETQ.

This clonotype showed up many times. This sequence joins TRBV10-3 and TRBJ2-7; the match to TRBD2 covers 13 bases. There are 15 residues in the CDR3. V lost 8 bases and J lost 4; bases outside the gene matches: 8. Germline CDR1 ENHRY, CDR2 SYGVKD. The CDR3: CAISKPGLAGYEQYF. In DNA, the CDR3 is TGTGCCATCTCTAAGCCGGGACTAGCGGGGTACGAGCAGTACTTC.

This clonotype was seen repeatedly, ten times or more. The chain couples TRBV19 to TRBJ1-6, with 8 bases aligning to TRBD1. This CDR3 has 13 amino acids. The V gene's germline CDR1 is LNHDA and CDR2 SQIVND (reference sequence). V lost 7 bases to trimming and J lost 13 bases; unmatched junction nucleotides: 9. CDR3 sequence: CASTGQEGAPLHF. CDR3 coding DNA: TGTGCCAGTACGGGACAGGAAGGAGCGCCCCTCCACTTT.

Here the CDR3 reads CASSLHLGYDTEAFF. The CDR3 DNA reads TGTGCCAGCAGCTTGCATCTGGGGTACGACACTGAAGCTTTCTTT. This sequence joins TRBV5-4 and TRBJ1-1; the D is unclear. V dropped 1 base and J dropped 3 bases, with 13 bases sitting between them. This CDR3 spans 15 amino acids. Germline V gene sequence: CDR1 SGHNT, CDR2 YYREEE (reference sequence).

Only a few counts were recorded for this clonotype. V is TRBV7-8 and J is TRBJ2-7, with D perhaps TRBD1 (5 bases). V was trimmed by 3 bases and J by 2 bases, leaving 14 bases between them. The CDR3 has 15 amino acids. Germline V gene lookup returns CDR1 SGHVS and CDR2 FQNEAQ. Here the CDR3 DNA reads TGTGCCAGCAGCTTTGGACACGAAAGGACCTACGAGCAGTACGTC. It translates to CASSFGHERTYEQYV.

The sample holds many counts of this clonotype. The junction differs from germline at one of its ends, possibly a read error. The chain couples TRBV9 to TRBJ2-3; D unresolved. The CDR3 is 13 amino acids. In germline, CDR1 is SGDLS, CDR2 YYNGEE. The CDR3 DNA reads as TGTGCCAGCAGCGTAGTAGGAAAAGATGCGCAGTATTTT. It encodes CASSVVGKDAQYF.

This clonotype appeared many times. This sequence joins TRBV19 and TRBJ2-3; D gene uncertain. CDR1 is LNHDA, CDR2 SQIVND, per germline (reference sequence). V was trimmed by 6 bases and J by 6 bases, leaving 13 bases between them. The CDR3 covers 13 residues. Written as DNA, the CDR3 is TGTGCCAGTAGCCGGGTCCTGTATGATACGCAGTATTTT. This codes for CASSRVLYDTQYF.

Remarks on this clonotype: It may be a read error: a sequence one base away is much more abundant. The gene calls are TRBV7-9 and TRBJ1-2; D remains ambiguous. The CDR3 is made up of 15 amino acids. The V gene's germline CDR1 is SEHNR and CDR2 FQNEAQ (reference sequence). The CDR3 region is CASSLNIMLNYSYTF. In DNA form, the CDR3 reads TGTGCCAGCAGCTTAAATATCATGCTTAACTATAGCTACACCTTC. The full variable domain, in which reference TRBV7-9 and TRBJ1-2 provide the parts outside the CDR3, is DTGVSQNPRHKITKRGQNVTFRCDPISEHNRLYWYRQTLGQGPEFLTYFQNEAQLEKSRLLSDRFSAERPKGSFSTLEIQRTEQGDSAMYLCASSLNIMLNYSYTFGSGTRLTVV.

This clonotype was observed at least ten times. This chain connects TRBV5-1 to TRBJ2-5; the D gene is possibly TRBD2 (5 bases). The CDR3 runs 15 residues. Trimming shortened V by 0 bases and J by 1 base, and 10 bases separated the two germline ends. Germline V gene lookup returns CDR1 SGHRS and CDR2 YFSETQ. CDR3 nucleotide sequence: TGCGCCAGCAGCTTGGCGGGGAAAACCCAAGAGACCCAGTACTTC. Translation: CASSLAGKTQETQYF.

Only a few counts were recorded for this clonotype. The genes are TRBV13 and TRBJ2-7, with 13 positions matching TRBD2. From germline, CDR1 is PRHDT and CDR2 FYEKMQ (reference sequence). The CDR3 extends over 14 amino acids. V lost 10 bases and J lost 2; bases outside the gene matches: 5. This chain's CDR3 is CATRTSGGAYEQYF. The CDR3 region has the DNA TGTGCCACCAGGACTAGCGGGGGCGCCTACGAGCAGTACTTC.

The V and J genes are TRBV5-4 and TRBJ2-1, with 8 bases fitting TRBD2. Germline values: CDR1 SGHNT, CDR2 YYREEE (reference sequence). There are 16 residues in the CDR3. V lost 4 bases to trimming and J lost 7 bases; unmatched junction nucleotides: 13. CDR3 loop: CASSPTFSGDRNEQFF. The CDR3 DNA follows: TGTGCCAGCAGCCCTACGTTTAGCGGGGATAGGAATGAGCAGTTCTTC. The variable domain in full, with the rest retrieved from reference TRBV5-4 and TRBJ2-1, is ETGVTQSPTHLIKTRGQQVTLRCSSQSGHNTVSWYQQALGQGPQFIFQYYREEENGRGNFPPRFSGLQFPNYSSELNVNALELDDSALYLCASSPTFSGDRNEQFFGPGTRLTVL.

The table lists this clonotype with many counts. The rearrangement joins TRBV7-2 to TRBJ1-2; 7 bases map to TRBD1. The CDR3 contains 14 residues. CDR1 and CDR2 from the germline V gene are SGHTA and FQGNSA. Trimming took 1 base from V and 9 from J; bases not matched to a gene: 8. The CDR3: CASSLVGGGDRYTF. CDR3 bases: TGTGCCAGCAGCTTAGTCGGAGGGGGCGATCGCTACACCTTC.

This clonotype appeared many times. This chain links TRBV12-3 or TRBV12-4 with TRBJ2-5; no definite D call. Deletions cut 5 bases from V and 5 bases from J, with 9 bases between. CDR3 length: 12 residues. This CDR3 is CASSKEGETQYF. The CDR3 nucleotides are TGTGCCAGCAGTAAAGAAGGGGAGACCCAGTACTTC.

Many counts were recorded for this clonotype. V and J are TRBV7-8 and TRBJ1-1; 7 bases are shared with TRBD1. This CDR3 region has 14 residues. Trimming cost V 5 bases and J 11 bases; bases outside gene matches: 14. Germline V gene data show CDR1 as SGHVS and CDR2 as FQNEAQ. The CDR3 protein is CASSPSRQGVGAFF. CDR3 in DNA: TGTGCCAGCAGCCCCTCCAGACAGGGCGTTGGCGCTTTCTTT. Based on the CDR3 plus reference TRBV7-8 and TRBJ1-1, the full variable domain is GAGVSQSPRYKVAKRGQDVALRCDPISGHVSLFWYQQALGQGPEFLTYFQNEAQLDKSGLPSDRFFAERPEGSVSTLKIQRTQQEDSAVYLCASSPSRQGVGAFFGQGTRLTVV.

Many counts were recorded for this clonotype. The chain couples TRBV12-3 or TRBV12-4 to TRBJ2-5; TRBD1 matches 11 bases. J lost 7 bases, V lost 6 bases, and 1 base had no gene match. The CDR3 is 12 amino acids. CDR3: CASRGTGGTQYF. Written as DNA, the CDR3 is TGTGCCAGCAGGGGGACAGGGGGGACCCAGTACTTC.